Listed here are 29 T cell receptor beta chains from one sample, sequenced in a study of Ad26.COV2.S vaccination and SARS-CoV-2 variants. Sequencing used immunoSEQ multiplex PCR; TCRdb keeps in-frame clones, though not all of them. Among 200,000 to 300,000 clones, 88% were seen once, and the ten largest hold about 10%. The treatment here: some 20 received Ad26.COV2.S at low or high dose, single or two shots; about 5 received placebo; per-sample allocation not given. At day 63 after the first vaccine or placebo injection, samples were drawn. Source: peripheral blood, taken in a trial of Ad26.COV2.S vaccine versus placebo. These receptors all stem from a person between 18 and 65 years old who received the Ad26.COV2.S COVID-19 vaccine or a placebo.

The J gene is TRBJ1-1, the V gene TRBV6-2 or TRBV6-3; perhaps TRBD1 as D (5 bases). CDR1 and CDR2 (germline): MNHEY, SVGEGT. CDR3 length equals 13 residues. Trimming took 6 bases from V and 1 from J, leaving 9 bases between them. The CDR3 DNA is TGTGCCAGCAGCCTGACAGAGAACACTGAAGCTTTCTTT. Amino acids: CASSLTENTEAFF.

The rearrangement joins TRBV4-1 to TRBJ1-5; a weak D match, TRBD1 (6 bases). This CDR3 is built from 15 residues. Germline lookup yields CDR1 MGHRA and CDR2 YSYEKL. Trimming cost V 6 bases and J 1 base, with 13 bases left between them. The CDR3 sequence is CASSAGGISNQPQHF. As DNA, the CDR3 is TGCGCCAGCAGTGCGGGGGGCATAAGCAATCAGCCCCAGCATTTT.

The chain recombines TRBV7-9 with TRBJ2-5; 9 nucleotides align to TRBD2. With 7 bases clipped from V and 1 base from J, the junction kept 7 bases outside the gene matches. CDR1 is SEHNR and CDR2 is FQNEAQ in the germline V gene (reference sequence). The CDR3 runs 15 residues. The CDR3 is CASTSGNRGQETQYF. CDR3 coding DNA: TGTGCCAGCACTAGCGGGAACAGGGGCCAAGAGACCCAGTACTTC.

The J gene is TRBJ2-5, the V gene TRBV10-3; no definite D call. The CDR3 consists of 13 residues. The germline V gene has CDR1 ENHRY and CDR2 SYGVKD. V lost 4 bases, J lost 2 bases, and 8 bases lay in between. This CDR3 reads CAISVNGQETQYF. The CDR3, as DNA: TGTGCCATCAGTGTTAACGGTCAAGAGACCCAGTACTTC.

The chain employs TRBV2 and TRBJ2-5; D not resolved. Per the germline V gene, CDR1 is SNHLY and CDR2 is FYNNEI. The CDR3 is made up of 14 amino acids. Trimming took off 0 bases at V and 2 bases at J, with 7 bases between the two ends. DNA of the CDR3: TGTGCCAGCAGTGAAGCGCCGGTACAAGAGACCCAGTACTTC. Encoded protein: CASSEAPVQETQYF. The whole variable domain, filled in from reference TRBV2 and TRBJ2-5, reads EPEVTQTPSHQVTQMGQEVILRCVPISNHLYFYWYRQILGQKVEFLVSFYNNEISEKSEIFDDQFSVERPDGSNFTLKIRSTKLEDSAMYFCASSEAPVQETQYFGPGTRLLVL.

The chain combines TRBV2 with TRBJ1-5, with 8 nucleotides matching TRBD1. Germline loops: CDR1 SNHLY, CDR2 FYNNEI. The J segment lost 2 bases and the V segment lost 5 bases, leaving 11 bases of the junction unmatched. The CDR3 covers 17 residues. DNA for the CDR3: TGTGCCAGCAGTTCCGGCGGATGGGGACAGGGCAATCAGCCCCAGCATTTT. It translates to CASSSGGWGQGNQPQHF. Full variable domain (missing parts from reference TRBV2 and TRBJ1-5): EPEVTQTPSHQVTQMGQEVILRCVPISNHLYFYWYRQILGQKVEFLVSFYNNEISEKSEIFDDQFSVERPDGSNFTLKIRSTKLEDSAMYFCASSSGGWGQGNQPQHFGDGTRLSIL.

The chain combines TRBV30 with TRBJ1-2, with D maybe TRBD1 (5 bases). The germline V and J ends were trimmed by 5 bases and 2 bases, with 9 bases remaining between them. Germline V gene lookup returns CDR1 GTSNPN and CDR2 SVGIG (reference sequence). This CDR3 contains 12 residues. CDR3 residues: CAWGADNYGYTF. DNA for the CDR3: TGTGCCTGGGGGGCAGACAACTATGGCTACACCTTC. Based on the CDR3 plus reference TRBV30 and TRBJ1-2, the full variable domain is SQTIHQWPATLVQPVGSPLSLECTVEGTSNPNLYWYRQAAGRGLQLLFYSVGIGQISSEVPQNLSASRPQDRQFILSSKKLLLSDSGFYLCAWGADNYGYTFGSGTRLTVV.

V and J are TRBV18 and TRBJ2-7; D might be TRBD2 (5 bases). V lost 3 bases, J lost 2 bases, and 8 bases lay in between. Germline V gene lookup returns CDR1 KGHSH and CDR2 LQKENI. This CDR3 is built from 13 residues. The DNA of the CDR3 is TGTGCCAGCTCACCTACCGGGACCTACGAGCAGTACTTC. It yields the protein CASSPTGTYEQYF.

V and J are TRBV5-1 and TRBJ2-5; 7 positions agree with TRBD1. This CDR3 is built from 13 residues. Germline CDR1 and CDR2: SGHRS and YFSETQ. V lost 2 bases, J lost 4 bases, and 2 bases stayed unmatched. CDR3 sequence (DNA): TGCGCCAGCAGCTTACAGGGGACAGAGACCCAGTACTTC. It encodes CASSLQGTETQYF. The full variable domain, in which reference TRBV5-1 and TRBJ2-5 provide the parts outside the CDR3, is KAGVTQTPRYLIKTRGQQVTLSCSPISGHRSVSWYQQTPGQGLQFLFEYFSETQRNKGNFPGRFSGRQFSNSRSEMNVSTLELGDSALYLCASSLQGTETQYFGPGTRLLVL.

This chain connects TRBV7-6 to TRBJ2-5, with 7 bases fitting TRBD2. Unmatched junction bases numbered 5, after V lost 2 bases and J lost 2 bases. Germline V gene lookup returns CDR1 SGHVS and CDR2 FNYEAQ. This CDR3 region has 15 residues. The CDR3: CASSLNRGVQETQYF. CDR3 nucleotides: TGTGCCAGCAGCTTAAATCGGGGGGTACAAGAGACCCAGTACTTC.

The chain is built from TRBV29-1 and TRBJ2-1, with D maybe TRBD2 (5 bases). The germline V gene has CDR1 SQVTM and CDR2 ANQGSEA. V gave up 1 base and J gave up 2 bases, with 9 bases separating them. There are 14 residues in the CDR3. The CDR3 reads CSVEGLAAYNEQFF. CDR3 in DNA: TGCAGCGTTGAAGGGCTAGCAGCCTACAATGAGCAGTTCTTC.

Here the CDR3 reads CAISDLYEQYF. The CDR3 nucleotides are TGTGCCATCAGTGACCTTTACGAGCAGTACTTC. The chain is built from TRBV10-3 and TRBJ2-7; D is undetermined. V lost 3 bases, J lost 4 bases, and 4 bases lay in between. In germline, CDR1 is ENHRY, CDR2 SYGVKD. The CDR3 runs 11 residues.

Written as DNA, the CDR3 is TGCGCCAGCAGCCAAGGGACAGGATACAACACTGAAGCTTTCTTT. It codes for CASSQGTGYNTEAFF. V is TRBV4-3 and J is TRBJ1-1; 7 bases line up with TRBD1. Germline CDR1 reads LGHNA; CDR2 reads YSLEER. With 1 base clipped from V and 2 bases from J, the junction kept 4 bases outside the gene matches. The CDR3 sequence is 15 residues long.

Note on this clone: The same CDR3 also results from other DNA sequences found in this sample. The gene calls are TRBV18 and TRBJ2-5; 7 bases align to TRBD1. Losses at the gene ends were 3 bases for V and 2 bases for J; bases not matched to a gene: 3. CDR3 length: 14 residues. Germline V gene sequence: CDR1 KGHSH, CDR2 LQKENI. CDR3 nucleotide sequence: TGTGCCAGCTCACCGGGACAGCAACAAGAGACCCAGTACTTC. This gives the protein CASSPGQQQETQYF.

V and J are TRBV7-3 and TRBJ2-3; 8 positions agree with TRBD2. Per the germline V gene, CDR1 is SGHTA and CDR2 is FQGTGA. J gave up 4 bases and V 1 base, and 13 bases lay outside the gene matches. The CDR3 loop spans 18 amino acids. The CDR3 region has the DNA TGTGCCAGCAGCTTAAGAAGCGAGTTGGCGGGGGGCCCAGATACGCAGTATTTT. The encoded protein is CASSLRSELAGGPDTQYF.

This chain links TRBV11-2 with TRBJ1-3; D is ambiguous. V lost 4 bases to trimming and J lost 4 bases, with 8 bases between them. This CDR3 is built from 13 residues. The germline V gene has CDR1 SGHAT and CDR2 FQNNGV. The CDR3 DNA reads as TGTGCCAGCAGCTCCAGGCGAGGAAACACCATATATTTT. This sequence encodes CASSSRRGNTIYF.

The rearrangement links TRBV18 to TRBJ2-5; 7 positions match TRBD1. Germline CDR1 KGHSH, CDR2 LQKENI. The CDR3 has 16 residues. V lost 6 bases and J lost 1; bases outside the gene matches: 11. Written as DNA, the CDR3 is TGTGCCAGCTCGCCTAAAGGGGGCCCCGGCCAAGAGACCCAGTACTTC. Translation: CASSPKGGPGQETQYF.

The V call is TRBV6-5, the J call TRBJ2-7; 7 bases align to TRBD2. The CDR3 extends over 14 amino acids. After removal of 6 bases from V and 7 bases from J, the junction contained 12 bases not matched to a gene. CDR1 and CDR2 (germline): MNHEY, SVGAGI. CDR3 region: CASSLTSPSGEQYF. CDR3 in DNA: TGTGCCAGCAGCCTGACTAGCCCCTCTGGGGAGCAGTACTTC.

J is TRBJ1-6 and V is TRBV19; D is unclear. The CDR3 covers 13 residues. Germline V lookup: CDR1 LNHDA, CDR2 SQIVND (reference sequence). V lost 10 bases and J lost 10, with 17 bases in between. The CDR3 DNA sequence: TGTGCCACTCAGTCCCTATCCGCCTCACCCCTCCACTTT. Its protein is CATQSLSASPLHF.

The chain uses TRBV3-1 (or the pseudogene TRBV3-2) and TRBJ2-5, with TRBD2 matching 8 bases. Germline trimming cut 0 bases from V and 5 bases from J; bases unmatched to any gene: 5. The CDR3 contains 15 residues. CDR1 and CDR2 from the germline V gene are LGHDT and YNNKEL (reference sequence). The DNA of the CDR3 is TGTGCCAGCAGCCAAGAGTTAGCGGGGCGGGAGACCCAGTACTTC. Encoded protein: CASSQELAGRETQYF.

The V gene is TRBV21-1, the J gene TRBJ2-7; no DNA check was done on the table's D call, TRBD2. TRBV21-1 is deemed a pseudogene. This CDR3 contains 15 residues. As DNA, the CDR3 is TGTGCCAGCAGCAAGGCCCCGGAGCCTTCCTACGAGCAGTACTTC. Translating it yields CASSKAPEPSYEQYF.

This chain uses TRBV7-9 with TRBJ1-5; tentative D call: TRBD1 (5 bases). Germline-derived CDR1 and CDR2 are SEHNR and FQNEAQ (reference sequence). CDR3 size: 14 residues. The V end was cut by 5 bases, the J end by 5 bases, with 13 bases between. The CDR3 loop reads CASSRGGVDQPQHF. The CDR3 coding sequence is TGTGCCAGCAGCCGGGGGGGTGTAGATCAGCCCCAGCATTTT.

Many counts were recorded for this clone. The chain joins TRBV6-6 to TRBJ1-1; D unresolved. Trimming removed 7 bases from V and 4 bases from J, with 16 bases in between. Germline V gene lookup returns CDR1 MNHNY and CDR2 SVGAGI (reference sequence). This CDR3 spans 14 amino acids. The CDR3 reads CASIKEGGGTEAFF. CDR3 bases: TGTGCCAGCATCAAAGAGGGAGGAGGCACTGAAGCTTTCTTT.

This rearrangement joins TRBV28 to TRBJ2-3, with a possible D match to TRBD2 (5 bases). The V and J ends lost 1 base and 4 bases respectively, with 12 bases between them. Germline V gene data show CDR1 as MDHEN and CDR2 as SYDVKM. The CDR3 is 15 amino acids. The CDR3 DNA reads TGTGCCAGCAGTTTATTAGTCCTAGCCTCAGATACGCAGTATTTT. The encoded protein is CASSLLVLASDTQYF. The full variable domain, rest sourced from reference TRBV28 and TRBJ2-3, is DVKVTQSSRYLVKRTGEKVFLECVQDMDHENMFWYRQDPGLGLRLIYFSYDVKMKEKGDIPEGYSVSREKKERFSLILESASTNQTSMYLCASSLLVLASDTQYFGPGTRLTVL.

The rearrangement joins TRBV4-2 to TRBJ1-2; TRBD1 agrees at 10 bases. Germline lookup yields CDR1 LGHNA and CDR2 YNFKEQ. J was trimmed by 1 base and V by 2 bases; bases with no gene match: 7. CDR3 length: 17 amino acids. CDR3 nucleotide sequence: TGTGCCAGCAGCCAAAATGGACGGGACAGGGGTAACTATGGCTACACCTTC. This translates into CASSQNGRDRGNYGYTF.

V usage is TRBV28 and J usage is TRBJ1-2, with TRBD1 matching over 9 bases. V lost 2 bases to trimming and J lost 2 bases; unmatched junction nucleotides: 0. CDR3 length: 14 residues. The germline V gene has CDR1 MDHEN and CDR2 SYDVKM. The CDR3 DNA reads TGTGCCAGCAGTTTAGGACAGGGGAACTATGGCTACACCTTC. Translated: CASSLGQGNYGYTF.

The chain joins TRBV6-5 to TRBJ2-1; possibly TRBD2 for D (6 bases). Germline V gene sequence: CDR1 MNHEY, CDR2 SVGAGI. Trimming removed 7 bases at V and 7 bases at J, with 17 bases between. The CDR3 covers 14 residues. The CDR3 sequence: CASTLGRTTNEQFF. The CDR3 region has the DNA TGTGCCAGCACCCTCGGGCGGACTACTAATGAGCAGTTCTTC.

The table lists this clone with a few counts. This chain connects TRBV10-2 to TRBJ2-5; weak D call: TRBD1 (7 bases). The germline CDR1 and CDR2 sequences are WSHSY and SAAADI. The CDR3 is 14 residues long. V gave up 2 bases and J gave up 4 bases, with 11 bases separating them. The CDR3 loop is CASSEGQGGETQYF. DNA for the CDR3: TGCGCCAGCAGTGAGGGTCAGGGGGGAGAGACCCAGTACTTC.

The rearrangement joins TRBV6-2 or TRBV6-3 to TRBJ1-5, with TRBD1 identical over 8 bases. V dropped 2 bases and J dropped 3; count of bases not matched to a gene: 9. This CDR3 contains 17 residues. Germline V lookup: CDR1 MNHEY, CDR2 SVGEGT. CDR3 region: CASSYGTGPGANQPQHF. The DNA for the CDR3 is TGTGCCAGCAGTTACGGGACAGGTCCCGGGGCCAATCAGCCCCAGCATTTT.